Shown below are 27 T cell receptor beta chains from a single sample sequenced in a study of CD8 T cells in Susac syndrome. An input of roughly 0.45 to 1 ug of RNA was subjected to reverse transcription using random hexamers. MiXCR, run by TCRdb on the immunoSEQ multiplex PCR reads, gives a single entry per CDR3 protein. The table shows about 300,000 distinct CDR3 sequences, with about 82% occurring only once. The sample was CD8+ T cells from PBMCs. Receptors were obtained from a human donor with multiple sclerosis.

This chain connects TRBV7-9 to TRBJ2-7; 11 bases fit TRBD2. The CDR3 consists of 15 residues. Germline CDR1 and CDR2: SEHNR and FQNEAQ (reference sequence). The V and J ends lost 6 bases and 6 bases, in that order; junction bases with no gene match: 10. This chain's CDR3 is CASSPPLAGGSEQYF. The DNA for the CDR3 is TGTGCCAGCAGTCCACCCCTAGCGGGAGGATCCGAGCAGTACTTC.

This clonotype has only a few counts. The chain uses TRBV6-1 and TRBJ1-1, with D possibly TRBD1 on 5 matching bases. V shed 6 bases and J shed 0 bases, with 11 bases lying between them. The germline gives CDR1 MNHNS, CDR2 SASEGT. The CDR3 has 14 residues. CDR3 residues: CASSPGPMNTEAFF. DNA of the CDR3: TGTGCCAGCAGCCCGGGACCCATGAACACTGAAGCTTTCTTT.

The chain combines TRBV28 with TRBJ1-2; tentative D call: TRBD1 (5 bases). The CDR3 loop spans 15 amino acids. Germline V gene data show CDR1 as MDHEN and CDR2 as SYDVKM. Deletions cut 0 bases from V and 5 bases from J, with 13 bases between. In nucleotides, the CDR3 is TGTGCCAGCAGTTTATGGGAGGAACAGGTATATGGCTACACCTTC. The encoded protein is CASSLWEEQVYGYTF.

On this clonotype: Compared with germline, one end of the junction differs, possibly owing to a read error. V usage is TRBV7-9 and J usage is TRBJ2-7; either TRBD1 or TRBD2 may fit D (5 bases each). The CDR3 sequence is 12 residues long. CDR1 SEHNR and CDR2 FQNEAQ come from the germline V gene (reference sequence). The CDR3 reads CASSGEPGTIDF. As DNA, the CDR3 is TGTGCCAGCAGCGGGGAGCCAGGGACGATTGACTTC.

The rearrangement joins TRBV27 to TRBJ1-2; TRBD1 might be the D (5 bases). CDR1 and CDR2 (germline): MNHEY, SMNVEV (reference sequence). Trimming left V 4 bases short and J 4 bases short, with 10 bases between. CDR3 length: 13 amino acids. This chain's CDR3 is CASSWGPGYGYTF. The CDR3, as DNA: TGTGCCAGCAGTTGGGGACCTGGCTATGGCTACACCTTC.

This chain links TRBV11-2 with TRBJ2-7; tentatively, D is TRBD1 or TRBD2 (5 bases each). The CDR3 contains 15 residues. V was shortened by 3 bases and J by 2 bases, with 14 bases between the two germline ends. Germline lookup yields CDR1 SGHAT and CDR2 FQNNGV. The CDR3 here is CASSFGTGPAYEQYF. CDR3 sequence (DNA): TGTGCCAGCAGCTTCGGTACGGGACCTGCCTACGAGCAGTACTTC.

J is TRBJ2-2 and V is TRBV19; 8 bases align to TRBD1. The CDR3 runs 15 residues. Germline trimming cut 5 bases from V and 2 bases from J; bases unmatched to any gene: 4. From germline, CDR1 is LNHDA and CDR2 SQIVND (reference sequence). CDR3 loop: CASSQGASNTGELFF. The CDR3, as DNA: TGTGCCAGTAGTCAGGGGGCTTCAAACACCGGGGAGCTGTTTTTT.

The chain couples TRBV27 to TRBJ2-4, with no clear D. The CDR3 is 15 amino acids. The V gene's germline CDR1 is MNHEY and CDR2 SMNVEV (reference sequence). Trimming pared 3 bases from V and 8 bases from J, leaving 17 bases between. The DNA for the CDR3 is TGTGCCAGCAGTTTTATACCCCGGAAAACCGACATTCAGTACTTC. Amino acids: CASSFIPRKTDIQYF.

Comment on this clonotype: Compared with germline, one end of the junction differs, possibly owing to a read error. The chain recombines TRBV11-2 with TRBJ2-7; D could derive from TRBD1 or TRBD2 (5 bases each). The length of the CDR3 is 15 residues. Germline V gives CDR1 SGHAT, CDR2 FQNNGV. The DNA of the CDR3 is TGTGCCAGCAGCTTAGAAAGGGGCGGGCCAACAAAAAGTATCTTC. Its protein product is CASSLERGGPTKSIF.

The rearrangement links TRBV30 to TRBJ2-7; D possibly corresponds to TRBD1 (6 bases). CDR1 is GTSNPN, CDR2 SVGIG, per germline (reference sequence). V was clipped by 8 bases and J by 0 bases, with 14 bases between them. The CDR3 runs 13 residues. DNA for the CDR3: TGTGCCCAGGGCAGGGACAACTCCTACGAGCAGTACTTC. Protein: CAQGRDNSYEQYF.

This clonotype has a single count. The rearrangement joins TRBV11-2 to TRBJ2-1; 7 nucleotides match TRBD2. Per germline, CDR1 SGHAT and CDR2 FQNNGV. V was pared by 1 base and J by 13 bases, with 7 bases of the junction left unmatched. This CDR3 spans 13 amino acids. The CDR3 DNA reads as TGTGCCAGCAGCTTAGCCGCGGGAGTGGAACAGTTCTTC. Amino acid sequence: CASSLAAGVEQFF.

This clonotype was observed a few times. The J gene is TRBJ2-7, the V gene TRBV4-1, with D possibly being TRBD1 (5 bases). Germline values: CDR1 MGHRA, CDR2 YSYEKL. Trimming removed 4 bases at V and 5 bases at J, with 9 bases between. This CDR3 is 12 amino acids long. CDR3 amino acids: CASSPGYHEQYF. The CDR3 DNA reads as TGCGCCAGCAGCCCAGGGTACCACGAGCAGTACTTC.

In this sample, this clonotype turned up once. The CDR3 DNA reads as TGTGCCAGCAGTAAGTCAACAGCCAGCCCGTCTAACTATGGCTACACCTTC. It translates to CASSKSTASPSNYGYTF. The J gene is TRBJ1-2, the V gene TRBV2; no definite D call. The V end was cut by 5 bases, the J end by 0 bases, with 19 bases between. The CDR3 extends over 17 amino acids. The germline V gene has CDR1 SNHLY and CDR2 FYNNEI.

This chain connects TRBV7-2 to TRBJ2-3, with D perhaps matching TRBD2 (5 bases). Trimming removed 8 bases at V and 3 bases at J, with 18 bases between. The CDR3 totals 15 residues. Germline V lookup: CDR1 SGHTA, CDR2 FQGNSA. The CDR3 sequence is CASELGLGATDTQYF. In DNA, the CDR3 is TGTGCCAGCGAACTAGGGTTGGGTGCAACAGATACGCAGTATTTT. Looking up the rest from reference TRBV7-2 and TRBJ2-3 gives the full variable domain: GAGVSQSPSNKVTEKGKDVELRCDPISGHTALYWYRQSLGQGLEFLIYFQGNSAPDKSGLPSDRFSAERTGGSVSTLTIQRTQQEDSAVYLCASELGLGATDTQYFGPGTRLTVL.

V gene TRBV7-9 combines with J gene TRBJ1-2; the D gene is possibly TRBD1 (6 bases). V was trimmed by 4 bases and J by 8 bases, leaving 20 bases between them. From germline, CDR1 is SEHNR and CDR2 FQNEAQ (reference sequence). CDR3 length: 15 residues. CDR3: CASSSAGGQGGGYTF. Here the CDR3 DNA reads TGTGCCAGCAGCTCCGCGGGGGGGCAGGGTGGAGGCTACACCTTC. The full variable domain, completed using reference TRBV7-9 and TRBJ1-2, is DTGVSQNPRHKITKRGQNVTFRCDPISEHNRLYWYRQTLGQGPEFLTYFQNEAQLEKSRLLSDRFSAERPKGSFSTLEIQRTEQGDSAMYLCASSSAGGQGGGYTFGSGTRLTVV.

This clonotype is a singleton in its sample. This sequence joins TRBV18 and TRBJ2-1; 7 bases match TRBD2. Germline V gene sequence: CDR1 KGHSH, CDR2 LQKENI. This CDR3 is built from 16 residues. With V trimmed by 10 bases and J by 8 bases, 20 bases remained unmatched. The CDR3 spells CATRGGSASGLDEQFF. The CDR3 DNA follows: TGTGCCACCCGAGGCGGGAGCGCGTCGGGGCTCGATGAGCAGTTCTTC.

The chain carries TRBV9 and TRBJ1-2; TRBD1 aligns across 7 bases. CDR1 SGDLS and CDR2 YYNGEE come from the germline V gene. Trimming removed 2 bases from V and 8 bases from J; junction bases left unmatched: 12. This CDR3 spans 15 amino acids. The CDR3 sequence is CASSVTGVSARGYTF. The CDR3 DNA reads as TGTGCCAGCAGCGTTACAGGGGTCTCAGCACGCGGCTACACCTTC.

The rearrangement links TRBV10-3 to TRBJ2-4; TRBD1 aligns across 9 bases. CDR1 and CDR2 (germline): ENHRY, SYGVKD. V lost 6 bases, J lost 7 bases, and 16 bases stayed unmatched. CDR3 length: 17 residues. The CDR3 sequence is CAISRRGTGRLWNIQYF. In DNA, the CDR3 is TGTGCCATCAGCCGGCGCGGGACAGGGCGGCTGTGGAACATTCAGTACTTC.

The V and J genes are TRBV28 and TRBJ2-1; 12 positions agree with TRBD2. Germline CDR1 reads MDHEN; CDR2 reads SYDVKM. The V segment lost 4 bases and the J segment 4 bases; nucleotides outside the gene matches: 23. This CDR3 comprises 22 residues. The chain's CDR3 is CASSSPGGGTGLAGWSYNEQFF. In DNA form, the CDR3 reads TGTGCCAGCAGTTCCCCAGGGGGGGGAACTGGACTAGCGGGATGGTCGTACAATGAGCAGTTCTTC.

V is TRBV18 and J is TRBJ2-1; D gene uncertain. Germline V gene lookup returns CDR1 KGHSH and CDR2 LQKENI. The CDR3 consists of 15 residues. Trimming took off 3 bases at V and 0 bases at J, with 9 bases between the two ends. The CDR3 bases are TGTGCCAGCTCACCCGCTCCAGGCTCCTACAATGAGCAGTTCTTC. Translated: CASSPAPGSYNEQFF.

The rearrangement links TRBV15 to TRBJ1-5; D is possibly TRBD1 (5 bases). Looked up from germline, CDR1 is LNHNV and CDR2 is YYDKDF (reference sequence). The CDR3 contains 15 residues. Trimming took 7 bases from V and 1 from J, leaving 14 bases between them. The chain's CDR3 is CATTDWGRSNQPQHF. CDR3 DNA sequence: TGTGCCACCACCGACTGGGGACGGAGCAATCAGCCCCAGCATTTT. The variable domain in full, completed from reference TRBV15 and TRBJ1-5, reads DAMVIQNPRYQVTQFGKPVTLSCSQTLNHNVMYWYQQKSSQAPKLLFHYYDKDFNNEADTPDNFQSRRPNTSFCFLDIRSPGLGDTAMYLCATTDWGRSNQPQHFGDGTRLSIL.

The chain recombines TRBV12-5 with TRBJ1-3; possibly TRBD1 for D (5 bases). The CDR3 runs 14 residues. The ends were cut back, 2 bases at V and 6 bases at J, with 11 bases in the middle. In germline, CDR1 is LGHNT, CDR2 FRNRAP. CDR3 region: CASGLIPGLNTIYF. CDR3 nucleotides: TGTGCTAGTGGTTTGATACCAGGGCTAAACACCATATATTTT.

The rearrangement joins TRBV20-1 to TRBJ2-1; 11 bases are shared with TRBD2. The germline CDR1 and CDR2 sequences are DFQATT and SNEGSKA (reference sequence). The V segment lost 3 bases and the J segment 8 bases; nucleotides outside the gene matches: 12. The CDR3 length is 16 residues. The CDR3 region is CSASGTSGDPWDEQFF. The CDR3, as DNA: TGCAGTGCTAGTGGGACTAGCGGAGACCCCTGGGATGAGCAGTTCTTC.

This clonotype was counted a few times. The chain uses TRBV27 and TRBJ1-1; no definite D call. In germline, CDR1 is MNHEY, CDR2 SMNVEV (reference sequence). This CDR3 contains 13 residues. V was cut by 3 bases and J by 1 base, with 6 bases left in between. The CDR3 spells CASSFFRNTEAFF. The CDR3 DNA is TGTGCCAGCAGTTTCTTCAGGAACACTGAAGCTTTCTTT.

This clonotype is a singleton in its sample. This chain connects TRBV28 to TRBJ2-1, with TRBD1 identical over 7 bases. The V gene's germline CDR1 is MDHEN and CDR2 SYDVKM. This CDR3 has 14 amino acids. V dropped 11 bases and J dropped 3; count of bases not matched to a gene: 10. The CDR3 sequence is CACTGTALYNEQFF. Written as DNA, the CDR3 is TGTGCCTGCACCGGGACAGCCCTCTACAATGAGCAGTTCTTC.

J is TRBJ1-1 and V is TRBV6-1; no clear D gene. Trimming cost V 5 bases and J 1 base, with 11 bases left between them. CDR1 is MNHNS and CDR2 is SASEGT in the germline V gene. This CDR3 has 14 amino acids. This chain's CDR3 is CASSFPDGNTEAFF. The CDR3 region has the DNA TGTGCCAGCAGTTTCCCCGACGGGAACACTGAAGCTTTCTTT.

This clonotype was observed a few times. The gene calls are TRBV5-8 and TRBJ1-4, with 8 bases identical to TRBD1. The CDR3 sequence is 14 residues long. Per the germline V gene, CDR1 is SGHTS and CDR2 is YDEGEE. Trimming took 2 bases from V and 8 from J; bases not matched to a gene: 5. The CDR3 DNA follows: TGTGCCAGCAGCTTTGGACAGGGAGGCGAAAAACTGTTTTTT. Its protein product is CASSFGQGGEKLFF.